These T cell receptor beta chains were read from a single sample in a study of T cells in localized non-small cell lung cancer. TCRdb's copy holds only in-frame clones and misses some; the assay was immunoSEQ multiplex PCR. Seen here are about 33,000 clones, 80% to 90% observed once, and the top ten hold approximately 3.8%. Sequencing used peripheral blood, obtained before any cancer treatment. The origin of the receptors is a male donor at least 60 years old with stage III lung adenocarcinoma. Each CDR3 is given with its conserved first and last residue. A D gene is named only where the DNA matches it firmly. Clone size is shown for a subset of rows, as once, few, many or a class of expanded clone.

clone size	J gene	D gene	V gene	CDR3 protein	CDR3 DNA
once	TRBJ2-7	TRBD2	TRBV2	CASRPGTSFYEQYF	TGTGCCAGCAGGCCCGGGACTAGCTTTTACGAGCAGTACTTC
-	TRBJ2-6	-	TRBV29-1	CSVDGFSGANVLTF	TGCAGCGTTGACGGCTTCTCTGGGGCCAACGTCCTGACTTTC
once	TRBJ2-1	TRBD1	TRBV5-4	CASSSGQGGYNEQFF	TGTGCCAGCAGTAGCGGACAGGGGGGATACAATGAGCAGTTCTTC
few	TRBJ1-6	-	TRBV5-6	CASSRVHNSPLHF	TGTGCCAGCAGCAGGGTCCATAATTCACCCCTCCACTTT
-	TRBJ2-5	-	TRBV6-5	CASSIWNNQETQYF	TGTGCCAGCTCAATTTGGAACAATCAAGAGACCCAGTACTTC
-	TRBJ2-1	-	TRBV11-2	CASRGRRWGYNEQFF	TGTGCCAGCAGGGGTAGGCGATGGGGCTACAATGAGCAGTTCTTC
few	TRBJ2-2	-	TRBV5-3	CARSPRDPKGTGELFF	TGTGCCAGAAGCCCCCGGGACCCCAAGGGTACCGGGGAGCTGTTTTTT
few	TRBJ2-1	-	TRBV7-2	CASSPGIGGRLDEQFF	TGTGCCAGCAGCCCAGGGATTGGGGGGCGGTTAGATGAGCAGTTCTTC
-	TRBJ1-1	-	TRBV27	CASSLWGEAFDTEAFF	TGTGCCAGCAGTTTATGGGGGGAGGCGTTTGACACTGAAGCTTTCTTT
-	TRBJ2-3	TRBD2	TRBV5-1	CASSLGRGGTDTQYF	TGCGCCAGCAGCCTCGGGCGGGGGGGTACAGATACGCAGTATTTT
-	TRBJ1-2	TRBD1	TRBV7-9	CASSFPTGGGGGYTF	TGTGCCAGCAGCTTCCCGACAGGGGGCGGTGGTGGCTACACCTTC
-	TRBJ2-3	-	TRBV28	CASSFIGAFSTDTQYF	TGTGCCAGCAGTTTTATCGGAGCTTTTTCCACAGATACGCAGTATTTT
-	TRBJ2-2	-	TRBV5-1	CASSLSYGRNSGELFF	TGCGCCAGCAGCTTGTCTTATGGCAGGAATAGCGGGGAGCTGTTTTTT
once	TRBJ2-5	-	TRBV21-1	CAREEAVQETQYF	TGTGCCAGGGAAGAAGCGGTCCAAGAGACCCAGTACTTC
-	TRBJ1-5	TRBD1	TRBV5-5	CASSFQGANQPQHF	TGTGCCAGCAGTTTCCAGGGGGCCAATCAGCCCCAGCATTTT
-	TRBJ1-2	-	TRBV14	CASSPDYYGYTF	TGTGCCAGCAGCCCAGACTACTATGGCTACACCTTC
-	TRBJ2-7	-	TRBV6-5	CATSPGPRGEQYF	TGTGCCACCTCCCCGGGGCCGAGAGGAGAGCAGTACTTC
-	TRBJ1-1	TRBD1	TRBV30	CAWKPLRQGETEAFF	TGTGCCTGGAAACCCCTAAGACAGGGGGAAACTGAAGCTTTCTTT
-	TRBJ1-5	TRBD1	TRBV15	CATSREKGTGVGQPQHF	TGTGCCACCAGCAGAGAGAAAGGGACAGGAGTCGGGCAGCCCCAGCATTTT
few	TRBJ1-1	TRBD1	TRBV30	CAWSVQGWVNTEAFF	TGTGCCTGGAGTGTACAGGGGTGGGTGAACACTGAAGCTTTCTTT
-	TRBJ1-5	-	TRBV2	CASNRVRQPQHF	TGTGCCAGCAATAGGGTACGACAGCCCCAGCATTTT
-	TRBJ1-4	-	TRBV4-1	CASSQEEEEKLFF	TGCGCCAGCAGCCAAGAGGAAGAAGAAAAACTGTTTTTT
-	TRBJ2-7	-	TRBV5-1	CASSFPEGYEQYF	TGCGCCAGCAGCTTCCCGGAGGGCTACGAGCAGTACTTC
-	TRBJ1-1	-	TRBV5-4	CASSLMGAGEAFF	TGTGCCAGCAGCTTGATGGGTGCGGGTGAAGCTTTCTTT
-	TRBJ1-4	-	TRBV18	CASSRDSATNEKLFF	TGTGCCAGCTCACGTGACAGCGCAACTAATGAAAAACTGTTTTTT
-	TRBJ1-1	TRBD1	TRBV5-5	CASTQRYEGATMNTEAFF	TGTGCCAGCACCCAGCGATACGAGGGGGCGACCATGAACACTGAAGCTTTCTTT
-	TRBJ2-1	TRBD2	TRBV18	CASSPVPGTSKSYEQFF	TGTGCCAGCTCACCCGTCCCCGGGACTAGTAAGAGTTATGAGCAGTTCTTC
-	TRBJ2-3	TRBD2	TRBV28	CASIKTRGLISRTDTQYF	TGTGCCAGCATCAAGACTAGGGGACTAATCTCCCGCACAGATACGCAGTATTTT
few	TRBJ1-1	TRBD1	TRBV19	CASSTGGPEAFF	TGTGCCAGTAGCACAGGGGGCCCTGAAGCTTTCTTT
-	TRBJ1-1	-	TRBV29-1	CSVVVGNTEAFF	TGCAGCGTTGTCGTCGGCAACACTGAAGCTTTCTTT
-	TRBJ2-1	TRBD1	TRBV7-9	CASSSPDRLTYNEQFF	TGTGCCAGCAGCTCGCCGGACAGGCTGACCTACAATGAGCAGTTCTTC
-	TRBJ1-4	-	TRBV6-6	CASSYSGGLGVKLFF	TGTGCCAGCAGTTACTCGGGGGGCCTGGGGGTAAAACTGTTTTTT
-	TRBJ1-4	-	TRBV5-6	CASSTISGSVGEKLFF	TGTGCCAGCAGCACAATTTCCGGGTCCGTGGGGGAAAAACTGTTTTTT